The clone carrying this T cell receptor beta chain was recorded at least ten times. The time point denotes: patch test 1, 2 weeks after DPC sensitization. The treatment here: therapeutic diphenylcyclopropenone sensitization with weekly scalp DPC. At every patch-test visit, blood was drawn before the patch test was applied. These data come from a study of human T cells and chemical hapten exposure. Looking at the study overall: Variability of per-sample TCR yields stemmed mainly from small differences in pooled library volume.

V shed 4 bases, J shed 8 bases, and the junction held 11 bases outside the gene matches. The length of the CDR3 is 15 residues. CDR1 and CDR2 (germline): SGDLS, YYNGEE. Using its own MiXCR run on the RACE reads, TCRdb lists one record per CDR3 protein. The sample consists of fewer than 150,000 distinct CDR3 sequences, 12% to 15% of them appearing once. The origin of this receptor is a man aged 18 to 30 with alopecia areata. Some clones in this sample may be carry-over from other donors' samples. The sequences come from whole blood, collected in connection with sensitization to the hapten diphenylcyclopropenone (DPC). V usage is TRBV9 and J usage is TRBJ2-1; 8 bases line up with TRBD2. For the CDR3, the DNA is TGTGCCAGCAGCCTGCGGGGGGCCATGACAGATGAGCAGTTCTTC. Translation: CASSLRGAMTDEQFF.